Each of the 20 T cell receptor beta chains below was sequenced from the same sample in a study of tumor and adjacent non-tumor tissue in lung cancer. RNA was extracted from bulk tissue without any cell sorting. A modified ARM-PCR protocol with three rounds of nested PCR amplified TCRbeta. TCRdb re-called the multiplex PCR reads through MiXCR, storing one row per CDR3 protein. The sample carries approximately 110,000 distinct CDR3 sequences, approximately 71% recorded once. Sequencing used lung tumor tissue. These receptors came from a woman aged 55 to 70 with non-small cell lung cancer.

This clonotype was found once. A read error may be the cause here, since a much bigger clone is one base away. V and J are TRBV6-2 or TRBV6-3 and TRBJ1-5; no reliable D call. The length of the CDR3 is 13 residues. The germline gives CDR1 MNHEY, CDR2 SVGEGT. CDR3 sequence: CVSSYSTSQPQHF. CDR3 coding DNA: TGTGTCAGCAGTTACTCGACCTCTCAGCCCCAGCATTTT.

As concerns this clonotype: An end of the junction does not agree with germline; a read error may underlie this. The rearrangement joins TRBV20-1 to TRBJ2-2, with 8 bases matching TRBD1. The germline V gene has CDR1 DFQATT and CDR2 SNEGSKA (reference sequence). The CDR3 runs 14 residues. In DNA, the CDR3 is TGCAGTGCTATAGGGACAGGAGACACCGTGGAGCTGCTTTTT. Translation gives CSAIGTGDTVELLF.

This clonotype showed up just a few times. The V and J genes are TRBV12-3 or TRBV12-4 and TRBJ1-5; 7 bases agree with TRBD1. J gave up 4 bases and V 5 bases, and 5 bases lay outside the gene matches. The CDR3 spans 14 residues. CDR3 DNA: TGTGCCAGCAGTACGACAGGGAGTAATCAGCCCCAGCATTTT. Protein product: CASSTTGSNQPQHF.

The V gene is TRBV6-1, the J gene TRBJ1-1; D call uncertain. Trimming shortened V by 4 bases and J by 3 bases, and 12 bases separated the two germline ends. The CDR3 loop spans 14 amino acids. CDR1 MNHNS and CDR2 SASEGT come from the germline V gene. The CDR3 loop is CASSGALGDTEAFF. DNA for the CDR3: TGTGCCAGCAGTGGAGCCCTTGGGGACACTGAAGCTTTCTTT.

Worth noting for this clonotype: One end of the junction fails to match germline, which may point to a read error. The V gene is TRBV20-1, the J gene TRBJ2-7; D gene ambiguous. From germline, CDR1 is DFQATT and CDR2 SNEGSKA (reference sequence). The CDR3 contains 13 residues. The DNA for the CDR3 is TGCAGTGCTAGAGAGTGGGGTATTTACGAGCAGTATTTC. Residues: CSAREWGIYEQYF.

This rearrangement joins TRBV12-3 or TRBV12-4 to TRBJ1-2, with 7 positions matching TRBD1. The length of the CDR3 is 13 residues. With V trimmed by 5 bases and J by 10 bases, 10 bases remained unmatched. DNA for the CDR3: TGTGCCAGCAGTGACAGGGCCGATCTAGCCTACACCTTC. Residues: CASSDRADLAYTF.

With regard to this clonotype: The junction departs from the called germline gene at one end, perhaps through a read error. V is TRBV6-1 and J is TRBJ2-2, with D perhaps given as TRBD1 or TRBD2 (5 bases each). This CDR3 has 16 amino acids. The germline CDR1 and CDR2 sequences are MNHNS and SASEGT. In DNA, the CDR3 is TGTGCCAGCAGTCCCCTAGTACAGGTATCCACCGGGGAGTTGTTGTTT. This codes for CASSPLVQVSTGELLF.

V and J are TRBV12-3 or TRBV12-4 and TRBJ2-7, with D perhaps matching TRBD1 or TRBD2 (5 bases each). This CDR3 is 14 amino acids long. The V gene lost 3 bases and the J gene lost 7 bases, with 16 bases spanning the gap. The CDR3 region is CASSFGIGVYEQYF. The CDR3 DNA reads TGTGCCAGCAGTTTCGGGATAGGGGTTTATGAGCAGTACTTC.

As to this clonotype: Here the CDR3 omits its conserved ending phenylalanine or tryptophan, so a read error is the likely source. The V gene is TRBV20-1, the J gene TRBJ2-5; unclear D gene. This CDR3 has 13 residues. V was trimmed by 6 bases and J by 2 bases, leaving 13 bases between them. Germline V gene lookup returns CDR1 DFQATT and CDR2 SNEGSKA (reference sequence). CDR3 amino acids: CSASPHSQETQYL. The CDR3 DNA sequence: TGCAGTGCCAGTCCTCACAGTCAAGAGACCCAGTACTTA.

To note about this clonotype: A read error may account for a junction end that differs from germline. CDR3: CASSYVRGTDTQYF. CDR3 in DNA: TGTGCCAGCAGCTATGTCAGGGGGACAGATACCCAGTATTTT. J is TRBJ2-3 and V is TRBV11-3; 7 positions match TRBD1. This CDR3 is 14 amino acids long. Germline V CDR1 and CDR2: SGHNT, YENEEA.

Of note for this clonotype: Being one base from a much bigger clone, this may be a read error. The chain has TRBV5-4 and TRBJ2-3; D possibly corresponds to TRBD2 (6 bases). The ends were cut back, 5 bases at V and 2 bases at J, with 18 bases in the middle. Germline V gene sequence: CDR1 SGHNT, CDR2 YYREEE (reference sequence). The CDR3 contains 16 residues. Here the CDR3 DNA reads TGTGCCAGCAGAGATAATGTAAGGGAGGCCACAGATACGCAGTATTTT. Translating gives CASRDNVREATDTQYF.

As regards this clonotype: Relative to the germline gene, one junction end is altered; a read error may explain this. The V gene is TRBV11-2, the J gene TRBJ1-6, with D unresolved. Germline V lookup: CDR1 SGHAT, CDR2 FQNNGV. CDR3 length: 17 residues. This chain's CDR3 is CASSLGPATDRNSLLHF. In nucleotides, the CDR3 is TGTGCCAGCAGCTTAGGCCCCGCGACGGATCGAAATTCACTCCTCCACTTT.

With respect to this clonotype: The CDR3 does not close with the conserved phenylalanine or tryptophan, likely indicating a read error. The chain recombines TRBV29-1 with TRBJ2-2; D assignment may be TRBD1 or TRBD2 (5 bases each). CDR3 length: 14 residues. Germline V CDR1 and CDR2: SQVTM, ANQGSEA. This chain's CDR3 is CSVTRTTNTGELFL. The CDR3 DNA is TGCAGCGTTACAAGGACAACGAACACCGGGGAACTGTTTTTA.

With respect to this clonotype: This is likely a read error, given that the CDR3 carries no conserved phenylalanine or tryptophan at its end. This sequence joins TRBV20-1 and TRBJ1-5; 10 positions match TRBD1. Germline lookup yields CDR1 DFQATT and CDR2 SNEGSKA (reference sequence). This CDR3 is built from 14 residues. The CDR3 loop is CSAPDRGNNQLQHS. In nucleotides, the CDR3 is TGCAGTGCCCCGGACAGGGGGAACAATCAGCTCCAGCATTCT.

The CDR3 DNA is TGTGCCAGCAGTTGCTATGCGGGGCAGAGGGCAAATAAGCAGTTCTTC. Protein sequence: CASSCYAGQRANKQFF. The gene calls are TRBV6-5 and TRBJ2-1; tentatively, D is TRBD2 (6 bases). Between the trimmed V and J ends, which lost 4 bases and 11 bases, there was a span of 24 bases. This CDR3 is 16 amino acids long. Germline values: CDR1 MNHEY, CDR2 SVGAGI.

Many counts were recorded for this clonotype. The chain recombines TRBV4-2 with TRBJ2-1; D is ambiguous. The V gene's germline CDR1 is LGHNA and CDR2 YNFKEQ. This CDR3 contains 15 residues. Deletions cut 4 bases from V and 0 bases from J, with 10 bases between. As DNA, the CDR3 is TGTGCCAGCAGCCTCGGGCTTAGCTCCTACAATGAGCAGTTCTTC. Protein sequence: CASSLGLSSYNEQFF.

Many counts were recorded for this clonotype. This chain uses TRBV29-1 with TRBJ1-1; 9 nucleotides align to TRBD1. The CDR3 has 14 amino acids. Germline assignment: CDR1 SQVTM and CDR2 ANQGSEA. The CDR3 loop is CIGGTGSLGTEAFF. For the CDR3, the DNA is TGCATCGGGGGGACAGGGTCCCTCGGCACTGAAGCTTTCTTT.

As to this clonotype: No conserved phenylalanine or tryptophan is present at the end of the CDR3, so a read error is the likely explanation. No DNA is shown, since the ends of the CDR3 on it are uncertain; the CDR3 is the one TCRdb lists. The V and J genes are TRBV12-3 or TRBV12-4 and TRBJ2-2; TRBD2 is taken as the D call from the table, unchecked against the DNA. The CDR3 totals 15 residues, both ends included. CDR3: CASSLIPGGTGELFY.

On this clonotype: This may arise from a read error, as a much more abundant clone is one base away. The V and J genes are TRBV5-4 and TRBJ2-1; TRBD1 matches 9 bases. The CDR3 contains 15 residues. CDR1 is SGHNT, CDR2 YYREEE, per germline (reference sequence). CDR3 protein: CASSDGGTGPNDQFF. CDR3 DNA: TGTGCCAGCTCCGATGGGGGGACAGGGCCTAATGATCAGTTCTTC.

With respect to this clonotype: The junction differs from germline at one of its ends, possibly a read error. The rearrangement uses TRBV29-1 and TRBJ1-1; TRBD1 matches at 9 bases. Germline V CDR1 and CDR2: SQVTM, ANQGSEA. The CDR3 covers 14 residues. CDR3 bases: TGCAGCGTTGGTTCCGATGGGACAGGGTTCGAAGCTTTCTTC. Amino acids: CSVGSDGTGFEAFF.